What follows describes a single T cell receptor (beta chain). Its antigen remains unidentified. This entry comes from a study of cytomegalovirus exposure and HLA in healthy donors. Regarding the study as a whole: The authors later linked a missense DCLRE1C variant to TCR beta V- and J-gene trimming.

Primers: 60 Vbeta forward and 13 Jbeta reverse. Profiling relied on immunoSEQ multiplex PCR, and the TCRdb table lists in-frame clones only, not all of them. In the table there are fewer than 200,000 clones, about 80% of which are singletons. This CDR3 is built from 15 residues. J gave up 3 bases and V 3 bases, and 7 bases lay outside the gene matches. Germline V gives CDR1 LNHDA, CDR2 SQIVND (reference sequence). The chain combines TRBV19 with TRBJ2-7; 8 bases are a match to TRBD1. The sequence derives from a young man in good health and CMV-seropositive. The sequenced sample consisted of PBMCs. CDR3 sequence: CASSMTLTGGYEQYF. DNA for the CDR3: TGTGCCAGTAGTATGACCCTTACAGGGGGCTACGAGCAGTACTTC.